This T cell receptor beta chain emerged from a study of T cells in Graves' hyperthyroidism and ophthalmopathy. Germline assignment: CDR1 MNHEY and CDR2 SMNVEV (reference sequence). Deletions cut 4 bases from V and 6 bases from J, with 10 bases between. The CDR3 loop spans 14 amino acids. From RNA transcripts, TCR beta CDR3 regions were amplified. First-round RT-PCR of the TCR CDR3 relied on the HTBI primer set. TCRdb re-called the multiplex PCR reads through MiXCR, storing one row per CDR3 protein. The sample lists approximately 400,000 distinct CDR3 sequences; around 15% were seen once. This clonotype was observed a few times.

This TCR derives from a woman aged 25 to 45 with Graves' ophthalmopathy. The chain combines TRBV27 with TRBJ1-6; TRBD1 is a possible D gene (5 bases). Material: blood. Here the CDR3 DNA reads TGTGCCAGCAGTTGGTCGACAGCTAATTCACCCCTCCACTTT. Amino acids: CASSWSTANSPLHF.